The 12 T cell receptor beta chains given below trace back to one sample, sequenced in a study of T cell responses to AZD1222 COVID-19 vaccine. Here immunoSEQ multiplex PCR was the method, and the copy in TCRdb shows in-frame clones only, minus some. The sample yields roughly 120,000 clones, 88% seen once. The starting material was peripheral blood, obtained 28 days after the second AZD1222 dose. These receptors were obtained from an adult who received the AZD1222 COVID-19 vaccine.

The chain couples TRBV7-2 to TRBJ1-2; D not resolved. The CDR3 spans 14 residues. Looked up from germline, CDR1 is SGHTA and CDR2 is FQGNSA. The germline V and J ends were trimmed by 0 bases and 2 bases, with 7 bases remaining between them. CDR3 sequence (DNA): TGTGCCAGCAGCTTAGCGACGGGGAACTATGGCTACACCTTC. This codes for CASSLATGNYGYTF.

The chain links TRBV19 to TRBJ2-5; 10 bases agree with TRBD1. V was clipped by 5 bases and J by 5 bases; unmatched bases: 5. The CDR3 has 14 residues. CDR1 and CDR2 from the germline V gene are LNHDA and SQIVND (reference sequence). CDR3 nucleotides: TGTGCCAGTAGTCCGACAGGGGGCCCGGAGACCCAGTACTTC. It encodes CASSPTGGPETQYF.

This clone was detected a few times. The chain couples TRBV18 to TRBJ1-5; D might be TRBD1 (5 bases). The CDR3 loop spans 14 amino acids. V gave up 2 bases and J gave up 6 bases, with 11 bases separating them. Looked up from germline, CDR1 is KGHSH and CDR2 is LQKENI. The chain's CDR3 is CASSPGAQGQPQHF. CDR3 DNA: TGTGCCAGCTCACCAGGGGCGCAGGGTCAGCCCCAGCATTTT.

This chain uses TRBV9 with TRBJ2-1; no reliable D call. Germline V gene data show CDR1 as SGDLS and CDR2 as YYNGEE. CDR3 length: 12 amino acids. Trimming stripped 0 bases from V and 9 bases from J, with 7 bases between. Here the CDR3 DNA reads TGTGCCAGCAGCGTAGTTAATTCTGAGCAGTTCTTC. This gives the protein CASSVVNSEQFF.

The chain carries TRBV7-9 and TRBJ1-4; D is possibly TRBD1 (6 bases). The CDR3 is 13 amino acids. CDR1 and CDR2 (germline): SEHNR, FQNEAQ (reference sequence). V was clipped by 7 bases and J by 5 bases, with 11 bases between them. The CDR3: CASTRQGNEKLFF. The CDR3 DNA is TGTGCCAGCACCCGGCAGGGGAATGAAAAACTGTTTTTT.

The V call is TRBV27, the J call TRBJ1-2, with D perhaps TRBD1 (5 bases). Trimming left V 5 bases short and J 5 bases short, with 12 bases between. CDR1 is MNHEY and CDR2 is SMNVEV in the germline V gene (reference sequence). This CDR3 contains 13 residues. CDR3 loop: CASSVGHSYGYTF. CDR3 nucleotides: TGTGCCAGCAGTGTTGGACATTCTTATGGCTACACCTTC.

The J gene is TRBJ1-1, the V gene TRBV11-3; TRBD1 agrees at 7 bases. The CDR3 has 14 residues. Trimming at V came to 5 bases and at J to 5 bases, leaving 8 bases not matched to a gene. Germline lookup yields CDR1 SGHNT and CDR2 YENEEA. The CDR3 region is CASSVTGSDTEAFF. For the CDR3, the DNA is TGTGCCAGCAGCGTGACAGGGTCGGATACTGAAGCTTTCTTT. Combining the CDR3 with reference TRBV11-3 and TRBJ1-1 gives the whole variable domain EAGVVQSPRYKIIEKKQPVAFWCNPISGHNTLYWYLQNLGQGPELLIRYENEEAVDDSQLPKDRFSAERLKGVDSTLKIQPAELGDSAVYLCASSVTGSDTEAFFGQGTRLTVV.

CDR3 DNA: TGTGCCAGCAGCGTATTGGACAGGGTCAATTCACCCCTCCACTTT. Translating gives CASSVLDRVNSPLHF. The V and J genes are TRBV9 and TRBJ1-6; 8 bases align to TRBD1. The CDR3 length is 15 residues. Germline trimming cut 1 base from V and 7 bases from J; bases unmatched to any gene: 4. CDR1 SGDLS and CDR2 YYNGEE come from the germline V gene.

The genes are TRBV7-6 and TRBJ2-5; D remains ambiguous. CDR3 length: 14 amino acids. Germline CDR1 reads SGHVS; CDR2 reads FNYEAQ. The V and J ends lost 5 bases and 5 bases respectively, with 15 bases between them. The CDR3 protein is CASSPHQLGETQYF. CDR3 bases: TGTGCCAGCAGCCCGCATCAGCTGGGGGAGACCCAGTACTTC.

The chain is built from TRBV6-1 and TRBJ1-6; possible D gene TRBD1, 5 bases. This CDR3 comprises 14 residues. The germline V gene has CDR1 MNHNS and CDR2 SASEGT. Trimming stripped 2 bases from V and 8 bases from J, with 10 bases between. The CDR3 nucleotides are TGTGCCAGCAGTGAACTAATAGGGGATTCACCCCTCCACTTT. Encoded protein: CASSELIGDSPLHF.

This chain joins TRBV6-5 and TRBJ1-2; 9 bases agree with TRBD1. In germline, CDR1 is MNHEY, CDR2 SVGAGI. V shed 10 bases and J 8 bases; nucleotides not matched to a gene: 5. The CDR3 has 11 residues. CDR3 loop: CAIGTGRGYTF. Written as DNA, the CDR3 is TGTGCCATCGGGACAGGGAGAGGCTACACCTTC.

The chain uses TRBV14 and TRBJ2-5; 14 bases fit TRBD2. CDR3 length: 15 residues. Germline V CDR1 and CDR2: SGHDN, FVKESK. The V segment lost 4 bases and the J segment 5 bases; nucleotides outside the gene matches: 3. The CDR3 sequence is CASSPRLAGGETQYF. In DNA form, the CDR3 reads TGTGCCAGCAGCCCCCGACTAGCGGGGGGGGAGACCCAGTACTTC.